This T cell receptor beta chain was recovered during a study of control samples from healthy donors and cancer patients. Some clones are missing from TCRdb's copy, which holds only in-frame ones; the method was immunoSEQ multiplex PCR. The data contain about 150,000 clones, 93% of them singletons. The CDR3 covers 17 residues. Germline V lookup: CDR1 SGHRS, CDR2 YFSETQ. The junction had 8 bases not matched to a gene; V was cut back by 1 base and J by 5 bases. The genes are TRBV5-1 and TRBJ2-7, with 14 nucleotides matching TRBD2. The sequence came from a man in his forties or fifties in good health. The sequenced sample consisted of blood. CDR3 nucleotides: TGCGCCAGCAGCTTGTTTGGGCCGGGACTAGCGGGAGACGAGCAGTACTTC. Translating it yields CASSLFGPGLAGDEQYF.